This entry is about one T cell receptor (beta chain). The sample comes from a study of blood T cell repertoires in COVID-19. Background on the study: Spain, Italy and the United States supplied samples that represented acute and convalescent COVID-19.

This CDR3 comprises 15 residues. From germline, CDR1 is SEHNR and CDR2 FQNEAQ (reference sequence). With V trimmed by 5 bases and J by 8 bases, 11 bases remained unmatched. The repertoire was sequenced with immunoSEQ multiplex PCR; TCRdb's copy has only in-frame clones and lacks some. The sample lists about 420,000 clones, around 90% occurring once. V usage is TRBV7-9 and J usage is TRBJ2-1; 8 bases match TRBD2. Material: peripheral blood. This receptor was identified in a man aged 18 to 35 with COVID-19, enrolled during active disease. CDR3 coding DNA: TGTGCCAGCAGCCGAAAGCGGGAGAAACACGATGAGCAGTTCTTC. It encodes CASSRKREKHDEQFF.